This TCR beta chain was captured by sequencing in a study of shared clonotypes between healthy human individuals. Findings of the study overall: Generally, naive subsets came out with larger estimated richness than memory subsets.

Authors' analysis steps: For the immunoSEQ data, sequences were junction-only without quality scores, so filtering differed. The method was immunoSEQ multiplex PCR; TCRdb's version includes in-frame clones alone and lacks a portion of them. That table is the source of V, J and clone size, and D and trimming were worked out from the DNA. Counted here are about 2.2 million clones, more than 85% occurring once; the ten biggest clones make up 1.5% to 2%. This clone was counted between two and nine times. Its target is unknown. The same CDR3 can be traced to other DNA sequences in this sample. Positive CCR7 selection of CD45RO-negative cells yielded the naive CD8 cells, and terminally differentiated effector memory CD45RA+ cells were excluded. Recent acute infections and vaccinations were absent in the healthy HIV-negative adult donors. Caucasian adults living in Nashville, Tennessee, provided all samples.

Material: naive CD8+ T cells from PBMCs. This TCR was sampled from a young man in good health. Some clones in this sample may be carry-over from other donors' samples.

CDR3 amino acids: CASSLDRAGNTIYF. The CDR3 DNA is TGTGCCAGCAGCTTGGACAGGGCTGGAAACACCATATATTTT. The chain employs TRBV5-4 and TRBJ1-3, with D perhaps TRBD1 (6 bases). Germline V CDR1 and CDR2: SGHNT, YYREEE (reference sequence). V lost 0 bases to trimming and J lost 2 bases, with 6 bases between them. The CDR3 runs 14 residues.